Listed here are 17 T cell receptor beta chains from one sample, sequenced in a study of blood T cell repertoires in COVID-19. Produced via immunoSEQ multiplex PCR; TCRdb's table is partial and in-frame only. The data contain nearly 95,000 clones, more than 70% of them singletons. The sample was peripheral blood. All receptors come from a human donor with acute or convalescent COVID-19. The donor label of this sample is uncertain.

This chain links TRBV6-2 or TRBV6-3 with TRBJ2-1, with TRBD2 as a possible D gene (5 bases). V was cut by 3 bases and J by 5 bases, with 11 bases left in between. Per germline, CDR1 MNHEY and CDR2 SVGEGT. This CDR3 is 14 amino acids long. CDR3 bases: TGTGCCAGCAGTTATGGGTGGGGAGACAATGAGCAGTTCTTC. It codes for CASSYGWGDNEQFF.

V and J are TRBV5-8 and TRBJ1-3; D possibly corresponds to TRBD1 (6 bases). This CDR3 is 18 amino acids long. Germline assignment: CDR1 SGHTS and CDR2 YDEGEE. Trimming removed 0 bases at V and 4 bases at J, with 20 bases between. CDR3 nucleotides: TGTGCCAGCAGCTTGGAAACTCCTACAGGGAAGGTCGGAAACACCATATATTTT. Its protein product is CASSLETPTGKVGNTIYF.

The V and J genes are TRBV6-5 and TRBJ2-7; 11 bases align to TRBD1. CDR3 length: 14 amino acids. V shed 5 bases and J 5 bases; nucleotides not matched to a gene: 5. Germline-derived CDR1 and CDR2 are MNHEY and SVGAGI. The CDR3 region has the DNA TGTGCCAGCAGTCAGGGACAGGGGGGGGACGAGCAGTACTTC. It codes for CASSQGQGGDEQYF.

V gene TRBV19 combines with J gene TRBJ2-7; possibly TRBD1 for D (5 bases). V dropped 5 bases and J dropped 1 base, with 21 bases sitting between them. Germline V gene sequence: CDR1 LNHDA, CDR2 SQIVND (reference sequence). This CDR3 comprises 17 residues. In nucleotides, the CDR3 is TGTGCCAGTAGTCCCTGGGCCCGACAGCCCTTATCCTACGAGCAGTACTTC. Encoded protein: CASSPWARQPLSYEQYF.

The CDR3 bases are TGCGCCAGCAGCCTAACGCAGGGGGCGGAAGGAACCGGGGAGCTGTTTTTT. Its translation: CASSLTQGAEGTGELFF. The chain links TRBV4-1 to TRBJ2-2; 8 nucleotides match TRBD1. Germline V gene lookup returns CDR1 MGHRA and CDR2 YSYEKL. The CDR3 has 17 amino acids. Trimming took 4 bases from V and 5 from J; bases not matched to a gene: 12.

In DNA, the CDR3 is TGCACCAGCAGCCATCTCAGGTGCAGGGCGGGGGGGAACACCGGGGAGCTGTTTTTT. Translating it yields CTSSHLRCRAGGNTGELFF. This chain connects TRBV1 to TRBJ2-2; the table's D call, TRBD2, was not checked against the DNA. TRBV1 is a pseudogene locus. This CDR3 comprises 19 residues.

This clone was seen many times. The chain combines TRBV7-3 with TRBJ1-5; a weak D match, TRBD1 (5 bases). The CDR3 runs to 19 residues. Per the germline V gene, CDR1 is SGHTA and CDR2 is FQGTGA. The ends were cut back, 3 bases at V and 7 bases at J, with 28 bases in the middle. CDR3 protein: CASSFNLKEPSRRDQPQHF. In nucleotides, the CDR3 is TGTGCCAGCAGCTTCAACTTGAAGGAGCCCTCGAGGCGGGACCAGCCCCAGCATTTT. Variable domain in full (rest from reference TRBV7-3 and TRBJ1-5): GAGVSQTPSNKVTEKGKYVELRCDPISGHTALYWYRQSLGQGPEFLIYFQGTGAADDSGLPNDRFFAVRPEGSVSTLKIQRTERGDSAVYLCASSFNLKEPSRRDQPQHFGDGTRLSIL.

The chain uses TRBV5-4 and TRBJ1-1; D perhaps matches TRBD1 (5 bases). The V and J ends lost 0 bases and 4 bases respectively, with 10 bases between them. There are 14 residues in the CDR3. Germline V CDR1 and CDR2: SGHNT, YYREEE (reference sequence). This CDR3 is CASSLAGRGTEAFF. The CDR3 coding sequence is TGTGCCAGCAGCTTGGCAGGGAGGGGCACTGAAGCTTTCTTT.

The chain is built from TRBV19 and TRBJ1-4; 11 bases are shared with TRBD1. CDR1 LNHDA and CDR2 SQIVND come from the germline V gene (reference sequence). The CDR3 sequence is 15 residues long. V trimming: 5 bases; J trimming: 8 bases; junction bases outside the gene matches: 7. DNA for the CDR3: TGTGCCAGTAGTCTGTGGACAGGGGGCGAGGAAAAACTGTTTTTT. Amino acids: CASSLWTGGEEKLFF.

The V call is TRBV12-3 or TRBV12-4, the J call TRBJ1-5; no firm D call. There are 12 residues in the CDR3. Deletions cut 3 bases from V and 3 bases from J, with 3 bases between. The CDR3 loop is CASSFSNQPQHF. The CDR3 DNA sequence: TGTGCCAGCAGTTTCTCCAATCAGCCCCAGCATTTT.

This rearrangement joins TRBV11-1 to TRBJ2-5, with D perhaps matching TRBD1 (5 bases). The CDR3 sequence is 15 residues long. The V end lost 0 bases, the J end lost 1 base, and 9 bases lay between the germline ends. Germline V CDR1 and CDR2: SGHAT, FQDESV (reference sequence). CDR3 in amino acids: CASSLAGVVQETQYF. The DNA for the CDR3 is TGTGCCAGCAGCTTAGCAGGGGTCGTCCAAGAGACCCAGTACTTC.

V is TRBV6-5 and J is TRBJ2-3, with a tentative D call TRBD1 (6 bases). CDR1 and CDR2 (germline): MNHEY, SVGAGI. The CDR3 is 13 amino acids. The V end was cut by 7 bases, the J end by 6 bases, with 14 bases between. CDR3 DNA: TGTGCCAGCAACCCAGGGGCCTCGGATACGCAGTATTTT. Translation: CASNPGASDTQYF.

This chain uses TRBV3-1 (or the pseudogene TRBV3-2) with TRBJ2-4; a weak D match, TRBD1 (5 bases). The V and J ends lost 0 bases and 0 bases respectively, with 24 bases between them. CDR1 and CDR2 (germline): LGHDT, YNNKEL (reference sequence). The CDR3 runs 21 residues. CDR3 protein: CASSQDLARPDRPLAKNIQYF. In nucleotides, the CDR3 is TGTGCCAGCAGCCAAGATCTTGCGCGACCCGACAGACCGCTAGCCAAAAACATTCAGTACTTC.

The rearrangement uses TRBV7-9 and TRBJ2-7; tentatively, D is TRBD2 (5 bases). Germline values: CDR1 SEHNR, CDR2 FQNEAQ (reference sequence). The V gene lost 1 base and the J gene lost 2 bases, with 15 bases spanning the gap. CDR3 length: 16 residues. CDR3 protein: CASSLGVGTGTYEQYF. The DNA of the CDR3 is TGTGCCAGCAGCTTAGGGGTGGGTACGGGGACCTACGAGCAGTACTTC.

V gene TRBV7-3 combines with J gene TRBJ1-2, with unresolved D. Trimming took 2 bases from V and 8 from J, leaving 12 bases between them. CDR3 length equals 13 residues. The germline V gene has CDR1 SGHTA and CDR2 FQGTGA. The CDR3 spells CASSLEWGEGYTF. The CDR3 region has the DNA TGTGCCAGCAGCTTAGAGTGGGGAGAGGGCTACACCTTC.

The chain carries TRBV3-1 (or the pseudogene TRBV3-2) and TRBJ2-3; TRBD2 matches 8 bases. Germline loops: CDR1 LGHDT, CDR2 YNNKEL (reference sequence). J was trimmed by 4 bases and V by 4 bases; bases with no gene match: 16. The CDR3 totals 18 residues. The CDR3 sequence: CASSRLPGGKRGADTQYF. The CDR3 bases are TGTGCCAGCAGCCGCCTCCCGGGGGGGAAGCGGGGAGCAGATACGCAGTATTTT.

This rearrangement joins TRBV19 to TRBJ1-2; the match to TRBD1 covers 8 bases. The germline gives CDR1 LNHDA, CDR2 SQIVND (reference sequence). V was clipped by 7 bases and J by 4 bases; unmatched bases: 20. The CDR3 loop spans 18 amino acids. CDR3 DNA sequence: TGTGCCAGTACCCCCGTATGGGACAGGACCCTTCTACCCTATGGCTACACCTTC. This codes for CASTPVWDRTLLPYGYTF. The variable domain in full, with the rest retrieved from reference TRBV19 and TRBJ1-2, is DGGITQSPKYLFRKEGQNVTLSCEQNLNHDAMYWYRQDPGQGLRLIYYSQIVNDFQKGDIAEGYSVSREKKESFPLTVTSAQKNPTAFYLCASTPVWDRTLLPYGYTFGSGTRLTVV.